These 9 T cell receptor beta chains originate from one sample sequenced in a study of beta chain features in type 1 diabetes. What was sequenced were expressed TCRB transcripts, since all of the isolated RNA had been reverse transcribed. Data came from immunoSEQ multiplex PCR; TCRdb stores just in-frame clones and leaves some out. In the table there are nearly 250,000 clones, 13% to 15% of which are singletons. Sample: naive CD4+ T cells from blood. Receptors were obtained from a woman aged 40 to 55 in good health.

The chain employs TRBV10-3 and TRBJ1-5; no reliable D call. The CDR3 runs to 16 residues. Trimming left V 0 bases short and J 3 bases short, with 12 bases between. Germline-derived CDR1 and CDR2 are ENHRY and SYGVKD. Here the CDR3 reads CAISESKSGSNQPQHF. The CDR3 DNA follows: TGTGCCATCAGTGAGTCGAAATCGGGATCCAATCAGCCCCAGCATTTT.

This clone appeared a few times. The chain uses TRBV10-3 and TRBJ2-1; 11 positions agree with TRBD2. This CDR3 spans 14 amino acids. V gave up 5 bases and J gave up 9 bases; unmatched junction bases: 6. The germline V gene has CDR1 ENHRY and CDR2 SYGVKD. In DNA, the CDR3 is TGTGCCATCAGTCATAGCGGGGGGGCCTTTGAGCAGTTCTTC. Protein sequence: CAISHSGGAFEQFF.

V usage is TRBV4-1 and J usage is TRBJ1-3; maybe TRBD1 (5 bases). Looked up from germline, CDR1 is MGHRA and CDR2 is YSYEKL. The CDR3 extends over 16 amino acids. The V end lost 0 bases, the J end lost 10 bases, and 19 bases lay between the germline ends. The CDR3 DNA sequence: TGCGCCAGCAGCCAAGATTGGGCAGCGAGTCGGGGGACCATATATTTT. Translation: CASSQDWAASRGTIYF.

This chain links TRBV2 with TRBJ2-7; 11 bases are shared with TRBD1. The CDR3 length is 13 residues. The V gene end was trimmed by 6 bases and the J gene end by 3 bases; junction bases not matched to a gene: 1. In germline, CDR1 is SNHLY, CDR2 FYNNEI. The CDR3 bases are TGTGCCAGCAGCGGGACAGGGGGCTACGAGCAGTACTTC. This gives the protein CASSGTGGYEQYF.

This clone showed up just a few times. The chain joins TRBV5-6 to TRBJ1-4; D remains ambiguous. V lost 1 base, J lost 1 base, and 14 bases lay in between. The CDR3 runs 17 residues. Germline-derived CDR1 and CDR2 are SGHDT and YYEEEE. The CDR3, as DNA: TGTGCCAGCAGCTTGTCATTCGACATCCTAACTAATGAAAAACTGTTTTTT. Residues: CASSLSFDILTNEKLFF.

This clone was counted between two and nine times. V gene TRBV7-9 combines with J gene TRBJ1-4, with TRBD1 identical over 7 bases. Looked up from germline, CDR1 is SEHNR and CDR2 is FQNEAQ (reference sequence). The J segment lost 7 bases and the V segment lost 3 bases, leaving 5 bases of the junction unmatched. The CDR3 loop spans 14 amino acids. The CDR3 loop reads CASSFTGEVEKLFF. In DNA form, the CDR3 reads TGTGCCAGCAGCTTTACAGGGGAAGTTGAAAAACTGTTTTTT.

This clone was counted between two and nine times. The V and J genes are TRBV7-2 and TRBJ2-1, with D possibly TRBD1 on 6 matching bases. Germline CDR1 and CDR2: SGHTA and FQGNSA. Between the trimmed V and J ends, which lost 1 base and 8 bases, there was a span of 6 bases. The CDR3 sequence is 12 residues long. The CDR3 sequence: CASSLEGDEQFF. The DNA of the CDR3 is TGTGCCAGCAGCTTAGAGGGGGATGAGCAGTTCTTC.

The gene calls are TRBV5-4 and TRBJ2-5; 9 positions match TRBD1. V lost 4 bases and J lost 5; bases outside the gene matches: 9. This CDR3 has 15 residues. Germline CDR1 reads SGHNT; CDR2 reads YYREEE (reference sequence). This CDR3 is CASSLDRGWLETQYF. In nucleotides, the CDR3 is TGTGCCAGCAGCCTCGACAGGGGGTGGCTTGAGACCCAGTACTTC.

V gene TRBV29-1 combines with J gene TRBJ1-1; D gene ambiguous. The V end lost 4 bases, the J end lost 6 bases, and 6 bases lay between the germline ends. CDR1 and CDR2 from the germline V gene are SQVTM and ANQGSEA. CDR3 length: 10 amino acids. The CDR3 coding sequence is TGCAGCGTTGGAGGAGCTGAAGCTTTCTTT. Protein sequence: CSVGGAEAFF.